This T cell receptor beta chain was recovered during a study of identical twins. General study results and limits: Monozygotic twin pairs showed more out-of-frame TCR alpha sharing than models estimated.

The CDR3 runs to 14 residues. CDR1 and CDR2 (germline): SGHTS, YDEGEE. Trimming took 3 bases from V and 1 from J, leaving 10 bases between them. With respect to this clonotype: Its antigen is unidentified.

MiXCR was run by TCRdb on the 5' RACE reads, yielding one entry per CDR3 protein. The sample contains around 500,000 distinct CDR3 sequences, about 14% of which appear only once. Separately, the same data were catalogued under a study of yellow fever vaccine responses in identical twins. That report notes: Reportedly, the response of twins' T cells to the vaccine seemed partly convergent, partly personalized.

Sequenced sample: CD4+ T cells sorted from blood. The source is a woman aged 18-30 years in good health. This chain joins TRBV5-8 and TRBJ2-5; tentatively, D is TRBD1 (5 bases). The CDR3 loop reads CASSWGSSQETQYF. For the CDR3, the DNA is TGTGCCAGCAGCTGGGGCTCGAGCCAAGAGACCCAGTACTTC.